One T cell receptor (beta chain) is described in this entry. Its antigen is as yet unknown. Peripheral blood samples of 9 to 10 milliliters were drawn from each donor. The sample belongs to a study of blood T cells in healthy people across ages. A second PCR, run for about 6 to 11 cycles, used a sample-barcoded 5' primer plus a J-beta primer mix. TCRdb used MiXCR to reprocess the 5' RACE reads, holding one entry per CDR3 protein. The sample shows roughly 1,800,000 distinct CDR3 sequences, about 50% of them seen only once. Whole-study findings and limits: Diversity of TCR beta per million T cells declined in a roughly linear way with age.

V trimming: 3 bases; J trimming: 7 bases; junction bases outside the gene matches: 7. Germline assignment: CDR1 SGDLS and CDR2 YYNGEE. This CDR3 region has 15 residues. This chain uses TRBV9 with TRBJ2-1, with 10 bases that match TRBD2. This TCR was recovered from a woman between 35 and 50 years old in good health. The sequenced material came from blood. The CDR3 loop reads CASSGSGGALNEQFF. CDR3 DNA: TGTGCCAGCAGCGGGAGCGGGGGGGCTTTAAATGAGCAGTTCTTC.